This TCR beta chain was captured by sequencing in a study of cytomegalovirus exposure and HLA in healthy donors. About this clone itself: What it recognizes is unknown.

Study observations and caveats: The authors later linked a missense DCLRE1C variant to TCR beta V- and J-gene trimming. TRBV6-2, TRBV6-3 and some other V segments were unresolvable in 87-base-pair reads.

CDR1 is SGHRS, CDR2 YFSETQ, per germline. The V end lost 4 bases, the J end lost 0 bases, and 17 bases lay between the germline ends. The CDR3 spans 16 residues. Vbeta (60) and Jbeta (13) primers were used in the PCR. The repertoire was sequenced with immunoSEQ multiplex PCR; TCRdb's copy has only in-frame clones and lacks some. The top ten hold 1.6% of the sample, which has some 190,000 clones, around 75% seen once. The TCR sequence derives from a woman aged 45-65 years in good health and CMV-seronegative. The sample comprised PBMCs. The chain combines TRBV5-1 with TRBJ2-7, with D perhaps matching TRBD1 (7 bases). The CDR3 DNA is TGCGCCAGCAGCCTGGCCGGGGGACAGAGCTCCTACGAGCAGTACTTC. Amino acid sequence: CASSLAGGQSSYEQYF.